Each of the 8 T cell receptor beta chains below was sequenced from the same sample in a study of cytomegalovirus exposure and HLA in healthy donors. The PCR employed 60 Vbeta primers together with 13 Jbeta primers. Sequencing used immunoSEQ multiplex PCR; TCRdb keeps in-frame clones, though not all of them. This sample has about 93,000 clones, with nearly 80% found just once. Sample: PBMCs. Receptors originate from a middle-aged woman in good health and CMV-seronegative.

J is TRBJ1-2 and V is TRBV25-1, with no clear D. Trimming took off 6 bases at V and 3 bases at J, with 11 bases between the two ends. The germline V gene encodes CDR1 MGHDK and CDR2 SYGVNS. This CDR3 spans 13 amino acids. The CDR3 nucleotides are TGTGCCAGCAGGTCCATCGAGGACTATGGCTACACCTTC. Its protein product is CASRSIEDYGYTF.

This clone has a handful of counts. V and J are TRBV7-2 and TRBJ1-3, with D perhaps matching TRBD1 (5 bases). Trimming removed 5 bases at V and 0 bases at J, with 11 bases between. In germline, CDR1 is SGHTA, CDR2 FQGNSA. This CDR3 region has 15 residues. Here the CDR3 reads CASSPQGGSGNTIYF. The CDR3 coding sequence is TGTGCCAGCAGCCCCCAGGGAGGCTCTGGAAACACCATATATTTT.

The genes are TRBV28 and TRBJ2-3; TRBD2 agrees at 8 bases. The V gene's germline CDR1 is MDHEN and CDR2 SYDVKM. The CDR3 has 14 residues. V trimming: 7 bases; J trimming: 4 bases; junction bases outside the gene matches: 7. As DNA, the CDR3 is TGTGCCAGCACCCTGTCGGGAGGGGCAGATACGCAGTATTTT. Translated, it gives CASTLSGGADTQYF. Supplemented by reference TRBV28 and TRBJ2-3, the full variable domain reads DVKVTQSSRYLVKRTGEKVFLECVQDMDHENMFWYRQDPGLGLRLIYFSYDVKMKEKGDIPEGYSVSREKKERFSLILESASTNQTSMYLCASTLSGGADTQYFGPGTRLTVL.

The V gene is TRBV28, the J gene TRBJ1-4; perhaps TRBD1 as D (6 bases). Trimming removed 3 bases from V and 4 bases from J, with 12 bases in between. The CDR3 is 15 residues long. From germline, CDR1 is MDHEN and CDR2 SYDVKM. Here the CDR3 reads CASSFLRGFNEKLFF. CDR3 in DNA: TGTGCCAGCAGTTTCCTCAGGGGATTTAATGAAAAACTGTTTTTT.

V usage is TRBV19 and J usage is TRBJ1-3, with D uncertain. V was pared by 3 bases and J by 4 bases, with 7 bases between. The germline CDR1 and CDR2 sequences are LNHDA and SQIVND (reference sequence). The CDR3 runs to 13 residues. The CDR3 DNA reads TGTGCCAGTAGTATCAACACAGGAAACACCATATATTTT. Residues: CASSINTGNTIYF.

V and J are TRBV11-2 and TRBJ1-1, with no clear D. Deletions cut 1 base from V and 2 bases from J, with 11 bases between. Germline loops: CDR1 SGHAT, CDR2 FQNNGV. The CDR3 is made up of 15 amino acids. CDR3: CASSLARGINTEAFF. CDR3 DNA sequence: TGTGCCAGCAGCTTAGCAAGAGGGATTAACACTGAAGCTTTCTTT.

V is TRBV9 and J is TRBJ2-7; 9 nucleotides align to TRBD1. The germline V gene encodes CDR1 SGDLS and CDR2 YYNGEE. This CDR3 has 15 amino acids. Trimming cost V 0 bases and J 6 bases; bases outside gene matches: 7. In DNA form, the CDR3 reads TGTGCCAGCAGCGTAGACCCGGGACAGGGTAGCGAGCAGTACTTC. It yields the protein CASSVDPGQGSEQYF.

In its sample, this clone was seen a few times. The junction departs from germline at one end; a sequencing error may be responsible. The chain joins TRBV5-4 to TRBJ2-7; D unclear. The CDR3 contains 10 residues. Looked up from germline, CDR1 is SGHNT and CDR2 is YYREEE (reference sequence). CDR3 region: CASSLGRPGF. The CDR3 DNA is TGTGCCAGCAGCTTGGGGAGACCCGGGTTC.